This T cell receptor (beta chain) was identified in a study of T cells after yellow fever vaccination. This clonotype appeared a single time. Antigen unknown. As TCR cDNA was made by 5'RACE template switching, a universal primer site and UMIs were added. MiXCR, applied by TCRdb to the 5' RACE reads, yields one record per CDR3 protein. The table includes 400,000 or so distinct CDR3 sequences, approximately 10% detected once. Germline values: CDR1 SGHNT, CDR2 YYREEE (reference sequence). The CDR3 has 15 amino acids. The trim removed 3 bases at V and 1 base at J, leaving 1 base unmatched. Study-wide results and limits: In FACS-sorted repertoires, abundant clonotypes from the bulk population could appear as contaminants. Post-booster reappearance was seen for most primary-vaccination clones (just over 95% CD4, around 89% CD8). The CD4 and CD8 compartments had a small share of their clonotypes in common.

J is TRBJ2-1 and V is TRBV5-4; TRBD2 matches 10 bases. Here the sequenced sample was PBMCs, taken on the day of the first yellow fever vaccination. This receptor was obtained from a man aged 18 to 29 who received the YFV17D yellow fever vaccine. In nucleotides, the CDR3 is TGTGCCAGCAGCTCGACTAGCGGGTCCTACAATGAGCAGTTCTTC. This encodes CASSSTSGSYNEQFF. The full variable domain, rest sourced from reference TRBV5-4 and TRBJ2-1, is ETGVTQSPTHLIKTRGQQVTLRCSSQSGHNTVSWYQQALGQGPQFIFQYYREEENGRGNFPPRFSGLQFPNYSSELNVNALELDDSALYLCASSSTSGSYNEQFFGPGTRLTVL.